This T cell receptor beta chain was identified in a study of OX40 agonist ivuxolimab in advanced cancers. With regard to the full study: Ivuxolimab was a fully human IgG2 agonistic monoclonal antibody targeting the costimulatory receptor OX40 (CD134). Intravenous ivuxolimab was administered to patients every 2 weeks at six dose levels: 0.01, 0.1, 0.3, 1.5, 3 and 10 mg/kg. Among the 50 to 55 dose-escalation patients, 19 had hepatocellular carcinoma, 15 or so melanoma, 9 renal cell carcinoma and 9 head and neck cancer. In the dose-escalation cohort, around four fifths of patients were male, and the mean age was 60 years with a range of roughly 23 to 79. Prior anti-PD-1, anti-PD-L1 or anti-CTLA-4 therapy was permitted, and approximately 40% of dose-escalation patients had received checkpoint inhibitors. Partial responses were achieved by three dose-escalation patients, of whom one had hepatocellular carcinoma and two had cutaneous melanoma. Peripheral TCRbeta sequencing was intended to test whether TCR sequence diversity was altered and clonal T-cell expansion was caused by ivuxolimab. The monotherapy dose-escalation portion (N = 52 patients) of the phase I ivuxolimab trial is reported in the paper.

Results the study describes overall, beyond this receptor: Antigen specificity was not determined for the clonally expanded peripheral T cells. Low levels of normalized T-cell clonal expansion were also seen in some patients who did not respond. After ivuxolimab, CD8+ T cells had more expanded clones than CD4+ T cells on average. Partial responders in the 0.1-3.0 mg/kg groups had among the lowest normalized peripheral clonal expansion, especially among CD8+ T cells. At doses of 0.1 to 3.0 mg/kg, clonal expansion of both CD4+ and CD8+ T cells in blood was seen between baseline and week 6.

For sequencing of the TCRbeta CDR3 region, genomic DNA was extracted from the sorted cells. The immunoSEQ Assay was used to sequence the TCRbeta CDR3 regions. TCRdb retrieved this table from immuneACCESS and kept in-frame rearrangements only. Not all clones are present; in checked studies, unresolved V genes account for under half, and no reason is known for the remainder. The table for this sample lists about 74,000 clones; approximately 79% of them were counted only once. 6.6% of the sample lies in the top ten. The germline V gene sets CDR1 to SGHVS and CDR2 to FQNEAQ. The CDR3 contains 17 residues, cysteine and phenylalanine counted. Only the CDR3 DNA stays, 51 bases, in frame from base 1. Relative to germline, V is missing 1 base and J is missing 4 bases, with 6 bases of the junction outside any gene match. Worth noting for this clone: Its recognized antigen is unknown. Base qualities are missing; no much larger clone stands one base away.

The trial excluded patients who had a history of autoimmune disease or were on systemic immunosuppression. Peripheral blood for TCR sequencing was collected from all dose cohorts at baseline, on cycle 4 day 1, and on cycle 7 day 1. The samples were taken from a phase I, first-in-human, multicenter, open-label dose-escalation trial of ivuxolimab. Adults with locally advanced or metastatic melanoma, renal cell, hepatocellular, or head and neck squamous cell carcinoma were enrolled in the trial. Before TCR sequencing, CD4+ and CD8+ T cells were separately sorted from peripheral blood. Recombination linked TRBV7-8 to TRBJ1-4; TRBD1 aligns with 10 central bases. The source is an adult with an advanced solid tumor such as melanoma, head and neck, liver or kidney cancer. The sample consisted of CD4+ or CD8+ T cells sorted from blood, taken in a trial of the OX40 agonist ivuxolimab. The bases read TGTGCCAGCAGCTTAGTGGGGACAGGGGACTATAATGAAAAACTGTTTTTT. This sequence encodes CASSLVGTGDYNEKLFF.